This T cell receptor beta chain was sequenced in a study of blood T cell repertoires in COVID-19. Germline lookup yields CDR1 SGHNT and CDR2 YYREEE (reference sequence). The CDR3 spans 14 residues. The ends were cut back, 3 bases at V and 0 bases at J, with 8 bases in the middle. Sequencing was performed with immunoSEQ multiplex PCR; in TCRdb, only in-frame clones are kept and a portion is missing. Of over 150,000 clones detected, approximately 83% appear once; the ten largest clones hold around 32%. J is TRBJ2-3 and V is TRBV5-4; perhaps TRBD2 as D (5 bases). Sequencing was performed on peripheral blood. The receptor was derived from a woman aged 55-69 years with acute or convalescent COVID-19. CDR3: CASSSAGSTDTQYF. CDR3 nucleotides: TGTGCCAGCAGCTCGGCGGGTAGCACAGATACGCAGTATTTT. Based on the CDR3 plus reference TRBV5-4 and TRBJ2-3, the full variable domain is ETGVTQSPTHLIKTRGQQVTLRCSSQSGHNTVSWYQQALGQGPQFIFQYYREEENGRGNFPPRFSGLQFPNYSSELNVNALELDDSALYLCASSSAGSTDTQYFGPGTRLTVL.